Shown below are 5 T cell receptor beta chains from a single sample sequenced in a study of blood T cell repertoires in COVID-19. The table came from immunoSEQ multiplex PCR; TCRdb's copy has only in-frame clones and leaves some out. This table holds roughly 230,000 clones, 80% to 85% found once. The material sequenced was PBMCs or T cells enriched from blood (not recorded which). These receptors were collected from a man over 45 who had recovered from COVID-19.

The V call is TRBV5-1, the J call TRBJ2-5, with TRBD2 identical over 10 bases. The germline V gene encodes CDR1 SGHRS and CDR2 YFSETQ. CDR3 length equals 17 residues. With 1 base clipped from V and 2 bases from J, the junction kept 8 bases outside the gene matches. CDR3 DNA sequence: TGCGCCAGCAGCTTGCAGCCGGGACTAGCGTTGCAAGAGACCCAGTACTTC. Its protein is CASSLQPGLALQETQYF.

The CDR3 region has the DNA TGTGCCTCTAACCCCTCGGGAGAGGGTACAGATACGCAGTATTTT. It specifies CASNPSGEGTDTQYF. The J gene is TRBJ2-3, the V gene TRBV10-3, with D perhaps matching TRBD2 (6 bases). The CDR3 covers 15 residues. V was shortened by 11 bases and J by 3 bases, with 21 bases between the two germline ends. Germline V gene lookup returns CDR1 ENHRY and CDR2 SYGVKD.

The chain carries TRBV4-1 and TRBJ1-5; 9 bases match TRBD1. Germline CDR1 MGHRA, CDR2 YSYEKL. The ends lost 0 bases at V and 9 bases at J; junction bases unmatched: 9. This CDR3 has 16 residues. CDR3 sequence (DNA): TGCGCCAGCAGCCAAGATTGGACAGGGGTACCGAGGCCCCAGCATTTT. Translation: CASSQDWTGVPRPQHF.

J is TRBJ1-5 and V is TRBV19; no reliable D call. Germline-derived CDR1 and CDR2 are LNHDA and SQIVND (reference sequence). Deletions cut 0 bases from V and 0 bases from J, with 12 bases between. The CDR3 contains 17 residues. CDR3 bases: TGTGCCAGTAGTATAGAGGGCAGCCTTTATAGCAATCAGCCCCAGCATTTT. Encoded protein: CASSIEGSLYSNQPQHF.

The chain is built from TRBV4-3 and TRBJ2-7; 12 positions match TRBD2. From germline, CDR1 is LGHNA and CDR2 YSLEER. The CDR3 contains 13 residues. Trimming at V came to 6 bases and at J to 5 bases, leaving 2 bases not matched to a gene. The CDR3: CASRASGRDEQYF. The CDR3 DNA reads as TGCGCCAGCAGGGCTAGCGGGAGGGACGAGCAGTACTTC.